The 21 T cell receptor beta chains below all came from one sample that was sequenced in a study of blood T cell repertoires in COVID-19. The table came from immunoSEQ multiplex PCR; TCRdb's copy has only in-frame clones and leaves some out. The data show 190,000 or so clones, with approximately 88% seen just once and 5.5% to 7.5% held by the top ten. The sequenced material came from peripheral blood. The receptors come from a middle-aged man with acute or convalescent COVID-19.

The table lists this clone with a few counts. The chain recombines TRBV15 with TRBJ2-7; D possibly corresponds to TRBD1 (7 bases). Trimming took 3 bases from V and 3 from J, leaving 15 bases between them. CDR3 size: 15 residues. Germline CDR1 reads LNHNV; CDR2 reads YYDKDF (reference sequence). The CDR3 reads CATSREAGQYYEQYF. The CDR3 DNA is TGTGCCACCAGCAGGGAGGCGGGACAGTACTACGAGCAGTACTTC.

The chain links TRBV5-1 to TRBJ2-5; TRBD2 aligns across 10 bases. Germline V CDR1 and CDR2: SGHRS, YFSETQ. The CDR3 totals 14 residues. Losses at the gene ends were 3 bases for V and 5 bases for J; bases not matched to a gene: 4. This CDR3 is CASSYTSGVETQYF. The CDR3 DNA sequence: TGCGCCAGCAGCTATACTAGCGGGGTGGAGACCCAGTACTTC.

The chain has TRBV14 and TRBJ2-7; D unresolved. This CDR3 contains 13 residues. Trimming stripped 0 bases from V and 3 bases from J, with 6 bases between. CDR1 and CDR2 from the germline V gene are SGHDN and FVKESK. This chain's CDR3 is CASSQDLFYEQYF. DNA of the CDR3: TGTGCCAGCAGCCAAGACCTATTCTACGAGCAGTACTTC.

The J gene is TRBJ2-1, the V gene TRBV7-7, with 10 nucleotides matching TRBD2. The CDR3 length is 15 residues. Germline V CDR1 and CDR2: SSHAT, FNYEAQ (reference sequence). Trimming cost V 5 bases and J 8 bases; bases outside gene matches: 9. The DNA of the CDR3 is TGTGCCAGCAGCCTGGGGACTAGCGCTACAGATGAGCAGTTCTTC. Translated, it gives CASSLGTSATDEQFF. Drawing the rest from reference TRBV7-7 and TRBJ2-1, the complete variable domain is GAGVSQSPRYKVTKRGQDVTLRCDPISSHATLYWYQQALGQGPEFLTYFNYEAQPDKSGLPSDRFSAERPEGSISTLTIQRTEQRDSAMYRCASSLGTSATDEQFFGPGTRLTVL.

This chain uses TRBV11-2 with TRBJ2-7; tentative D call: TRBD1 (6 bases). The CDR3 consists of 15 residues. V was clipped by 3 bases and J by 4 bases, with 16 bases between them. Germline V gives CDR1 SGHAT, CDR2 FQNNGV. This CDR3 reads CASSFNRGQIYEQYF. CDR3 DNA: TGTGCCAGCAGCTTTAATCGAGGACAGATTTACGAGCAGTACTTC.

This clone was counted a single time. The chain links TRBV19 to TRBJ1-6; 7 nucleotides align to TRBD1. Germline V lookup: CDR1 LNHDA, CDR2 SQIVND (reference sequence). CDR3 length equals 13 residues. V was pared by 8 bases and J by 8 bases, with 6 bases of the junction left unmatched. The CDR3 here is CASSDRVDSPLHF. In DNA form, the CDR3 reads TGTGCCAGTTCAGACAGGGTCGATTCACCCCTCCACTTT.

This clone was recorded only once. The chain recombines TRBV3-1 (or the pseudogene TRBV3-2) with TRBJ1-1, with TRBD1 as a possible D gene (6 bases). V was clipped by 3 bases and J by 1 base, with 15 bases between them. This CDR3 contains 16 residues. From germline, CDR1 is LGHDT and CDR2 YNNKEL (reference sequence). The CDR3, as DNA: TGTGCCAGCAGCCAGGGGGCGACGGTGAGGAACACTGAAGCTTTCTTT. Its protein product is CASSQGATVRNTEAFF.

The DNA for the CDR3 is TGCGCCAGCAGCCAAGATAGTATAGACGGGGAGCTGTTTTTT. This translates into CASSQDSIDGELFF. The genes are TRBV4-3 and TRBJ2-2; D is unclear. The germline V gene has CDR1 LGHNA and CDR2 YSLEER. V was cut by 0 bases and J by 7 bases, with 9 bases left in between. The CDR3 is made up of 14 amino acids.

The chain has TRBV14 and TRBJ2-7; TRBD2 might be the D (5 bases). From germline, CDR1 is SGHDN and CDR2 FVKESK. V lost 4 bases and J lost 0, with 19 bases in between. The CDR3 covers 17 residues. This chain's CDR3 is CASSPVGVAGSSYEQYF. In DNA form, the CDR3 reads TGTGCCAGCAGCCCCGTCGGGGTCGCAGGCAGCTCCTACGAGCAGTACTTC. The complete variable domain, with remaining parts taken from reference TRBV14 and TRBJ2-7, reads EAGVTQFPSHSVIEKGQTVTLRCDPISGHDNLYWYRRVMGKEIKFLLHFVKESKQDESGMPNNRFLAERTGGTYSTLKVQPAELEDSGVYFCASSPVGVAGSSYEQYFGPGTRLTVT.

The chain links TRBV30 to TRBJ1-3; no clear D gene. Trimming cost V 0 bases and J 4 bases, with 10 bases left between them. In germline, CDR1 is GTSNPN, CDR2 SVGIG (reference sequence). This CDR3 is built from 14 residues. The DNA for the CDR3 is TGTGCCTGGAGTGTAACGGGAATCGGAAACACCATATATTTT. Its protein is CAWSVTGIGNTIYF.

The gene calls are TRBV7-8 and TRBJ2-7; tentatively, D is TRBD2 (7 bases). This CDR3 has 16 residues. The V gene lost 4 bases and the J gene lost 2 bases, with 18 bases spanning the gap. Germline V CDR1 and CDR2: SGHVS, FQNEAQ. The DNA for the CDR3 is TGTGCCAGCAGCTCCGTTCGGGGGGCCCGACCCTACGAGCAGTACTTC. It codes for CASSSVRGARPYEQYF.

CDR3 in DNA: TGTGCCAGTAGGGAAAGAAGAACAGGGGGCGATCCTAATGAAAAACTGTTTTTT. This gives the protein CASRERRTGGDPNEKLFF. V gene TRBV19 combines with J gene TRBJ1-4; 9 nucleotides match TRBD1. V lost 6 bases, J lost 3 bases, and 14 bases stayed unmatched. The CDR3 covers 18 residues. Germline V gene lookup returns CDR1 LNHDA and CDR2 SQIVND (reference sequence).

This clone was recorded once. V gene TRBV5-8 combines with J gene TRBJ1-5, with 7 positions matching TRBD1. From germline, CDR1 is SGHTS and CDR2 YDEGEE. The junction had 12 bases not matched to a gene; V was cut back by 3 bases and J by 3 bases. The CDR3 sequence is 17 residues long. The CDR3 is CASSSHLTGRYNQPQHF. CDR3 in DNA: TGTGCCAGCAGCTCCCACTTGACAGGGAGGTACAATCAGCCCCAGCATTTT.

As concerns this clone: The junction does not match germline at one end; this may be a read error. The CDR3 spells CASIYDRAGYGYTF. The CDR3 DNA is TGTGCCAGCATTTACGACAGGGCGGGCTATGGCTACACCTTC. This rearrangement joins TRBV6-5 to TRBJ1-2; 7 bases align to TRBD1. The CDR3 is 14 amino acids. Germline lookup yields CDR1 MNHEY and CDR2 SVGAGI.

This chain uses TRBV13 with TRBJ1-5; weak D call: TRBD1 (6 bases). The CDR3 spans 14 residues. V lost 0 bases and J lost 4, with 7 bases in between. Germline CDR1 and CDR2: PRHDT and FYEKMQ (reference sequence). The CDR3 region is CASSLGGANQPQHF. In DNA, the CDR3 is TGTGCCAGCAGCTTAGGGGGGGCGAATCAGCCCCAGCATTTT.

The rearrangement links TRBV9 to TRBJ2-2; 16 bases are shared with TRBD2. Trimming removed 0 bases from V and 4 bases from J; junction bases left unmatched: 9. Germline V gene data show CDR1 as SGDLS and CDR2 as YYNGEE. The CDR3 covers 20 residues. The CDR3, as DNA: TGTGCCAGCAGCGTAGCTCTGGGACTAGCGGGGGGGCAGGTCACCGGGGAGCTGTTTTTT. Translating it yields CASSVALGLAGGQVTGELFF.

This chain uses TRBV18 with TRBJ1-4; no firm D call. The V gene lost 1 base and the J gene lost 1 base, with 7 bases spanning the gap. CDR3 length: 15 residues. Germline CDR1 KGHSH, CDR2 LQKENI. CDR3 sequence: CASSPRELTNEKLFF. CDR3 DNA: TGTGCCAGCTCACCACGTGAGCTAACTAATGAAAAACTGTTTTTT.

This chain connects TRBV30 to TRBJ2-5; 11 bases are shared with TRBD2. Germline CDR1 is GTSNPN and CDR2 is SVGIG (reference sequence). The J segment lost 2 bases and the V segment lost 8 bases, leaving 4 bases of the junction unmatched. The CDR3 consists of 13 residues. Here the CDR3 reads CAGSSGGQETQYF. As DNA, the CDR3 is TGTGCCGGATCTAGCGGGGGGCAAGAGACCCAGTACTTC.

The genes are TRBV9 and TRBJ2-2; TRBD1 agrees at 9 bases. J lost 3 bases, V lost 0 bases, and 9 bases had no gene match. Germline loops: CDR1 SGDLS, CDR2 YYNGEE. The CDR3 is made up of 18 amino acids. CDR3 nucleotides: TGTGCCAGCAGCGTAGCTGAGACAGGGGGGGTAGACACCGGGGAGCTGTTTTTT. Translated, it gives CASSVAETGGVDTGELFF.

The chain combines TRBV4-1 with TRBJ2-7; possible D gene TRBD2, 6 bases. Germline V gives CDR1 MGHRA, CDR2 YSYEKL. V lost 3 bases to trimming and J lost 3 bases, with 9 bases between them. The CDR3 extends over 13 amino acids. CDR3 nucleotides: TGCGCCAGCAGCCACGCAGCGGGCTACGAGCAGTACTTC. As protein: CASSHAAGYEQYF.

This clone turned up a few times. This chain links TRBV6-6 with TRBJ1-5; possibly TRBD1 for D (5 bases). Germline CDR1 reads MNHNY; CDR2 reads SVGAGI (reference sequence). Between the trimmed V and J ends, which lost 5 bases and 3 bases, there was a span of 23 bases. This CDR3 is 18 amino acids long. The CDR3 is CASSPPQNSVGDNQPQHF. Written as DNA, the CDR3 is TGTGCCAGCAGTCCCCCTCAAAATTCAGTAGGGGACAATCAGCCCCAGCATTTT.